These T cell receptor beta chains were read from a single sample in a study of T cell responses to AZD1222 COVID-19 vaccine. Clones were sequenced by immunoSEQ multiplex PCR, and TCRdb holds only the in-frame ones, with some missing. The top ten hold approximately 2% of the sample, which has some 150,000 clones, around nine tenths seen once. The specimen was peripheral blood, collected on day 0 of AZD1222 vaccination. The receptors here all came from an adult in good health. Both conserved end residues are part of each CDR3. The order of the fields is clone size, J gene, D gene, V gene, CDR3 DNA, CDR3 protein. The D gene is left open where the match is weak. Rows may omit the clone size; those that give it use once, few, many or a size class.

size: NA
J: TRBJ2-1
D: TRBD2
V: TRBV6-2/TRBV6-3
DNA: TGTGCCAGCAGTTTTGGCCGACTAGCGGTCTCCTACAATGAGCAGTTCTTC
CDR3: CASSFGRLAVSYNEQFF

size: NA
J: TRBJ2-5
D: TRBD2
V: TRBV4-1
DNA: TGCGCCAGCAGCCAAGATCCAGCGGGAGGCCAAGAGACCCAGTACTTC
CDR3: CASSQDPAGGQETQYF

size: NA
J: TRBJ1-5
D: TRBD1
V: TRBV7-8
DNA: TGTGCCAGCAGCTCGGACAGGGGTTTGGGCAATCAGCCCCAGCATTTT
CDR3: CASSSDRGLGNQPQHF

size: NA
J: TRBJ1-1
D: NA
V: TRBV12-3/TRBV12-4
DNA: TGTGCCAGCAGTTTTACGGGCACTGAAGCTTTCTTT
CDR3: CASSFTGTEAFF

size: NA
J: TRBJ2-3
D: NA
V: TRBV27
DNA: TGTGCCAGCAACCGGAGGGGGGATACGCAGTATTTT
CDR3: CASNRRGDTQYF

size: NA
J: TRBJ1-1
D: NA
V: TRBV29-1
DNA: TGCAGCGTTGATAACAGGGACGGTAGTGAAGCTTTCTTT
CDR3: CSVDNRDGSEAFF

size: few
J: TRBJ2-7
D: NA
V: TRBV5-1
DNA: TGCGCCAGCAGCTTGGGATACGAGCAGTACTTC
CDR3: CASSLGYEQYF

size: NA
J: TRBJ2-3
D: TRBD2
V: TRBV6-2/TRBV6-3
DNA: TGTGCCAGCAGTGACGGGACTAGCGGACCCTTGGGAGATACGCAGTATTTT
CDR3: CASSDGTSGPLGDTQYF

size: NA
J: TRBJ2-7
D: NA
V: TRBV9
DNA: TGTGCCAGCAGCGTAGGACAGGCGGGCTACGAGCAGTACTTC
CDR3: CASSVGQAGYEQYF

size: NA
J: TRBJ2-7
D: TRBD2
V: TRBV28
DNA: TGTGCCAGCAGTTCGTCAGGGACTAGCGGGAGGGCCTTCTACGAGCAGTACTTC
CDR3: CASSSSGTSGRAFYEQYF

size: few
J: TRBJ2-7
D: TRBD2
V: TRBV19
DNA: TGTGCCAGTAGTATGATAACGGGAGGTCCCTACGAGCAGTACTTC
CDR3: CASSMITGGPYEQYF

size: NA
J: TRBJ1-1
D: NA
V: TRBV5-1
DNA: TGCGCCAGCAGCTTGGCCGTGGGGAGCGGCACTGAAGCTTTCTTT
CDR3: CASSLAVGSGTEAFF

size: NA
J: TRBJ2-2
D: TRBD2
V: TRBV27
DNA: TGTGCCAGCAGTTATCGGGCTAGCGGGAGGGAGGTCACCGGGGAGCTGTTTTTT
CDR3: CASSYRASGREVTGELFF

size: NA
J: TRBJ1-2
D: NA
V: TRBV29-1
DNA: TGCAGCGTCGGCAGCAGGGCGGGTGGCTACACCTTC
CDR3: CSVGSRAGGYTF

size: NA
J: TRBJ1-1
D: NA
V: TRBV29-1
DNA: TGCAGCGTTGGAGGACCTGGGGTCCTATTCGTGGGTGAAGCTTTCTTT
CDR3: CSVGGPGVLFVGEAFF

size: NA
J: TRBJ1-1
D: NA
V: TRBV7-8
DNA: TGTGCCAGCAGCTTAGATTCCAGGGGAGGGACTGAAGCTTTCTTT
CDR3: CASSLDSRGGTEAFF

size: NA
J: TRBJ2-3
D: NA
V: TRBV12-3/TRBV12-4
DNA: TGTGCCAGCGGCAGGGCTAGCACAGATACGCAGTATTTT
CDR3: CASGRASTDTQYF

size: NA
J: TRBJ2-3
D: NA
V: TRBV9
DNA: TGTGCCAGCAGCGTAGAGGACGAAAGTAGTACGCAGTATTTT
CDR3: CASSVEDESSTQYF

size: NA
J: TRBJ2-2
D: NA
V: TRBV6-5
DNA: TGTGCCAGCAAGGATCAACGGAACACCGGGGAGCTGTTTTTT
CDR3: CASKDQRNTGELFF

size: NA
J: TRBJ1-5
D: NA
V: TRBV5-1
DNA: TGCGCCAGCTCCCAAGGTAGCAATCAGCCCCAGCATTTT
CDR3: CASSQGSNQPQHF

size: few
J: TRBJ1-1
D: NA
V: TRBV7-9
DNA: TGTGCCAGCAACCCAAGTGGGGCCCGGGAGACTGAAGCTTTCTTT
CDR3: CASNPSGARETEAFF

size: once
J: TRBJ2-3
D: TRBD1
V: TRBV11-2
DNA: TGTGCCAGCAGCCAGGGACAGGGGGGTAACACAGATACGCAGTATTTT
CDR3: CASSQGQGGNTDTQYF

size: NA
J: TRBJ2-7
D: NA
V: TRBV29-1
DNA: TGCAGCGTTGCGGAGGGGGGATTTTCCTACGAGCAGTACTTC
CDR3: CSVAEGGFSYEQYF

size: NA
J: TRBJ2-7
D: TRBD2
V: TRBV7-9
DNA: TGTGCCAGCAGCCCCCGGGACTACATCTACGAGCAGTACTTC
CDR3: CASSPRDYIYEQYF

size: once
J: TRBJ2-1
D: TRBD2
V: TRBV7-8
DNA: TGTGCCAGCAGCTTAGTATATACGGGAGGTGTCGATGAGCAGTTCTTC
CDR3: CASSLVYTGGVDEQFF

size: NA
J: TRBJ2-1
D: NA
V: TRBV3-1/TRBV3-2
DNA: TGTGCCAGCAGCCATCTGGGACCCTACAATGAGCAGTTCTTC
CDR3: CASSHLGPYNEQFF

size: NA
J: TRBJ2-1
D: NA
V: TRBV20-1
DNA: TGCAGTGCTAGTTTACCTAAGGGTTACAATGAGCAGTTCTTC
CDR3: CSASLPKGYNEQFF

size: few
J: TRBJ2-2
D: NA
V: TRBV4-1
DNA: TGCGCCAGCAGCCAAGTAAGGGTACGCACCGGGGAGCTGTTTTTT
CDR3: CASSQVRVRTGELFF

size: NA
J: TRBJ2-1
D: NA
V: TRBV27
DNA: TGTGCCAGCAGAAGGGGGACGACTGGGGAAAATGAGCAGTTCTTC
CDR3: CASRRGTTGENEQFF

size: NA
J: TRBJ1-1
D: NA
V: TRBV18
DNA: TGTGCCAGCTCACCCCCCGGGGCGAATACAGGGAACACTGAAGCTTTCTTT
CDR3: CASSPPGANTGNTEAFF

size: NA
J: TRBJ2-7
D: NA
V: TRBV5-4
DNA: TGTGCCAGCAGCTTGGGGGGTGGGGCCCTGGAGCAGTACTTC
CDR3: CASSLGGGALEQYF

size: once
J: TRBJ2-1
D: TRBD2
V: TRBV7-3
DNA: TGTGCCAGCAGCTTAAGCGGGAGTAGATACAATGAGCAGTTCTTC
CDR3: CASSLSGSRYNEQFF